This T cell receptor (beta chain) is drawn from a study of T cells in Graves' hyperthyroidism and ophthalmopathy. On the study more broadly: Before any treatment, at initial diagnosis, peripheral blood was collected. Study-level points and caveats: Clonotypes that were expanded in thyroid above 0.001 mostly appeared in blood too. Ophthalmopathy and stable hyperthyroidism were told apart by a 13 V-J model.

This clonotype occurred many times. Antigen specificity is unknown. V gave up 0 bases and J gave up 2 bases, with 10 bases separating them. CDR1 and CDR2 from the germline V gene are SGHTA and FQGTGA. The CDR3 has 16 amino acids. The PBMCs had their origin in approximately 10 ml of fresh peripheral blood. Amplification of TCR beta CDR3 regions was performed using RNA transcripts as template. First-round RT-PCR of the TCR CDR3 relied on the HTBI primer set. MiXCR was run by TCRdb on the multiplex PCR reads, yielding one entry per CDR3 protein. Of 700,000 or so distinct CDR3 sequences listed, about 14% were seen once; the top ten hold 9.5% to 15%.

The material sequenced was blood. The chain uses TRBV7-3 and TRBJ1-4; D not certain. This TCR derives from a woman between 45 and 60 years old with Graves' ophthalmopathy. The CDR3 nucleotides are TGTGCCAGCAGCTTAACGCCCCGTCCCACTAATGAAAAACTGTTTTTT. It translates to CASSLTPRPTNEKLFF. The whole variable domain, remainder taken from reference TRBV7-3 and TRBJ1-4, is GAGVSQTPSNKVTEKGKYVELRCDPISGHTALYWYRQSLGQGPEFLIYFQGTGAADDSGLPNDRFFAVRPEGSVSTLKIQRTERGDSAVYLCASSLTPRPTNEKLFFGSGTQLSVL.